The 31 T cell receptor beta chains below all came from one sample that was sequenced in a study of human T cells and chemical hapten exposure. Time point reported: pre-sensitization, week 0. Described treatment: therapeutic diphenylcyclopropenone sensitization with weekly scalp DPC. TCRdb analysed the RACE reads with MiXCR anew, one entry per CDR3 protein. The sample holds approximately 260,000 distinct CDR3 sequences, about 8.6% seen once. Sequenced here: whole blood, sampled in connection with sensitization to the hapten diphenylcyclopropenone (DPC). The receptors stem from a woman aged 40 to 50 with alopecia areata. Some clones in this sample may be carry-over from other donors' samples.

This clonotype was seen many times. The gene calls are TRBV12-3 or TRBV12-4 and TRBJ2-1; D is unresolved. CDR3 size: 15 residues. Trimming took 1 base from V and 0 from J, leaving 7 bases between them. The CDR3 spells CASSLEGSSYNEQFF. CDR3 nucleotide sequence: TGTGCCAGCAGTTTAGAAGGAAGCTCCTACAATGAGCAGTTCTTC.

The rearrangement links TRBV5-1 to TRBJ2-3; D is undetermined. The germline V and J ends were trimmed by 0 bases and 3 bases, with 14 bases remaining between them. Germline lookup yields CDR1 SGHRS and CDR2 YFSETQ. The length of the CDR3 is 16 residues. CDR3: CASSLVPLDGTDTQYF. In DNA, the CDR3 is TGCGCCAGCAGCTTGGTTCCCCTCGATGGGACAGATACGCAGTATTTT.

This clonotype was recorded at least ten times. V and J are TRBV7-2 and TRBJ2-5; 10 nucleotides match TRBD2. Germline CDR1 is SGHTA and CDR2 is FQGNSA. The CDR3 consists of 15 residues. The V segment lost 2 bases and the J segment 6 bases; nucleotides outside the gene matches: 6. DNA for the CDR3: TGTGCCAGCAGCTTACCTAGCGGGAGTATGAAGACCCAGTACTTC. This translates into CASSLPSGSMKTQYF.

This clonotype has just a few counts. The CDR3 DNA reads as TGCAGCGTTGTCCCCCCGGGCAATGAGCAGTTCTTC. This sequence encodes CSVVPPGNEQFF. V and J are TRBV29-1 and TRBJ2-1, with D hard to call. Germline V gives CDR1 SQVTM, CDR2 ANQGSEA. V gave up 4 bases and J gave up 6 bases, with 10 bases separating them. CDR3 length equals 12 residues.

This clonotype was picked up many times. The rearrangement joins TRBV4-1 to TRBJ2-3; 7 bases match TRBD2. The CDR3 extends over 16 amino acids. The V and J ends lost 0 bases and 3 bases, in that order; junction bases with no gene match: 6. From germline, CDR1 is MGHRA and CDR2 YSYEKL. CDR3 loop: CASSQDLAGVTDTQYF. Written as DNA, the CDR3 is TGCGCCAGCAGCCAAGATTTGGCGGGAGTAACAGATACGCAGTATTTT.

This clonotype has ten or more counts. The V and J genes are TRBV7-2 and TRBJ2-3, with no clear D. CDR3 length: 15 residues. CDR1 is SGHTA and CDR2 is FQGNSA in the germline V gene. V gave up 3 bases and J gave up 2 bases, with 12 bases separating them. The CDR3 is CASSFQLGNTDTQYF. For the CDR3, the DNA is TGTGCCAGCAGCTTCCAGCTAGGCAACACAGATACGCAGTATTTT.

This clonotype was counted many times. The chain couples TRBV5-6 to TRBJ2-5; TRBD2 matches at 13 bases. With 3 bases clipped from V and 2 bases from J, the junction kept 1 base outside the gene matches. The CDR3 has 15 residues. The germline CDR1 and CDR2 sequences are SGHDT and YYEEEE. CDR3 in DNA: TGTGCCAGCAGCTGGGGACTAGCGGGGCAAGAGACCCAGTACTTC. Protein: CASSWGLAGQETQYF.

This clonotype was seen more than once but under ten times. This chain links TRBV7-2 with TRBJ1-4, with TRBD1 identical over 9 bases. The CDR3 totals 14 residues. Losses at the gene ends were 5 bases for V and 7 bases for J; bases not matched to a gene: 5. CDR1 and CDR2 (germline): SGHTA, FQGNSA. The CDR3 coding sequence is TGTGCCAGCAGCGTACAGGGGGCGGTTGAAAAACTGTTTTTT. Translating it yields CASSVQGAVEKLFF.

The chain couples TRBV7-9 to TRBJ2-6; unclear D gene. Trimming took 5 bases from V and 6 from J, leaving 8 bases between them. This CDR3 region has 13 residues. The germline V gene encodes CDR1 SEHNR and CDR2 FQNEAQ (reference sequence). The CDR3 loop reads CASSLVEANVLTF. The CDR3 bases are TGTGCCAGCAGCCTTGTTGAGGCCAACGTCCTGACTTTC.

There are a few counts of this clonotype. This chain connects TRBV10-3 to TRBJ2-2; 9 nucleotides align to TRBD2. Trimming removed 7 bases from V and 4 bases from J; junction bases left unmatched: 4. Germline assignment: CDR1 ENHRY and CDR2 SYGVKD. The CDR3 sequence is 14 residues long. The CDR3 DNA follows: TGTGCCATCACGAAGCGGGAGGCCACCGGGGAGCTGTTTTTT. Amino acids: CAITKREATGELFF.

The V and J genes are TRBV6-5 and TRBJ1-2, with 10 bases lining up with TRBD1. This CDR3 is 14 amino acids long. Germline-derived CDR1 and CDR2 are MNHEY and SVGAGI. V lost 8 bases and J lost 5; bases outside the gene matches: 8. The DNA of the CDR3 is TGTGCCAGCCGTACGACAGGGGGCCGATATGGCTACACCTTC. This encodes CASRTTGGRYGYTF.

This clonotype was detected only a few times. This chain uses TRBV5-1 with TRBJ1-5; D is uncertain. Deletions cut 0 bases from V and 4 bases from J, with 11 bases between. Germline CDR1 is SGHRS and CDR2 is YFSETQ. The CDR3 sequence is 15 residues long. The CDR3 reads CASSLEGSGNQPQHF. The CDR3, as DNA: TGCGCCAGCAGCTTGGAAGGGAGTGGGAATCAGCCCCAGCATTTT. The whole variable domain, remainder taken from reference TRBV5-1 and TRBJ1-5, is KAGVTQTPRYLIKTRGQQVTLSCSPISGHRSVSWYQQTPGQGLQFLFEYFSETQRNKGNFPGRFSGRQFSNSRSEMNVSTLELGDSALYLCASSLEGSGNQPQHFGDGTRLSIL.

This clonotype was seen more than once but under ten times. The CDR3 here is CASSPGQGATGELFF. The CDR3 region has the DNA TGCGCCAGCAGCCCGGGACAGGGCGCCACCGGGGAGCTGTTTTTT. The V call is TRBV5-1, the J call TRBJ2-2; TRBD1 matches 9 bases. V trimming: 4 bases; J trimming: 4 bases; junction bases outside the gene matches: 5. Germline loops: CDR1 SGHRS, CDR2 YFSETQ. The CDR3 runs to 15 residues.

Turning to this clonotype: Compared with germline, one end of the junction differs, possibly owing to a read error. The chain combines TRBV4-1 with TRBJ2-2, with TRBD1 matching over 7 bases. The CDR3 contains 17 residues. From germline, CDR1 is MGHRA and CDR2 YSYEKL. The CDR3: CASSQDAGGWNPGELFF. CDR3 nucleotides: TGCGCCAGCAGCCAAGATGCAGGGGGTTGGAACCCCGGGGAGCTGTTTTTT.

The chain employs TRBV7-2 and TRBJ2-4, with 9 bases identical to TRBD2. The CDR3 runs 14 residues. From germline, CDR1 is SGHTA and CDR2 FQGNSA. After removal of 4 bases from V and 10 bases from J, the junction contained 8 bases not matched to a gene. This chain's CDR3 is CASSSPSGANIQYF. The DNA of the CDR3 is TGTGCCAGCAGCTCTCCTAGCGGGGCGAATATTCAGTACTTC.

This clonotype showed up just a few times. This sequence joins TRBV11-1 and TRBJ2-1, with D possibly being TRBD2 (5 bases). This CDR3 is 12 amino acids long. Per the germline V gene, CDR1 is SGHAT and CDR2 is FQDESV (reference sequence). Trimming pared 5 bases from V and 10 bases from J, leaving 12 bases between. The DNA for the CDR3 is TGTGCCAGCAGCCCCGGCCGCGGGGAGCAGTTCTTC. Translated: CASSPGRGEQFF.

This rearrangement joins TRBV12-3 or TRBV12-4 to TRBJ1-3; 7 bases match TRBD1. The V segment lost 6 bases and the J segment 3 bases; nucleotides outside the gene matches: 8. CDR3 length: 15 residues. CDR3 coding DNA: TGTGCCAGCAGCGGGACAGAAAGCCTTGGAAACACCATATATTTT. Translating it yields CASSGTESLGNTIYF.

This clonotype was detected only once. The chain joins TRBV5-1 to TRBJ2-3; D unresolved. Per the germline V gene, CDR1 is SGHRS and CDR2 is YFSETQ. The CDR3 has 14 residues. V was clipped by 4 bases and J by 5 bases, with 14 bases between them. CDR3: CASSPDPTGDTQYF. The CDR3 region has the DNA TGCGCCAGCAGCCCCGATCCAACCGGAGATACGCAGTATTTT.

This clonotype has only a few counts. The chain links TRBV7-9 to TRBJ2-7; 7 bases match TRBD2. CDR1 is SEHNR and CDR2 is FQNEAQ in the germline V gene (reference sequence). The CDR3 extends over 14 amino acids. V lost 8 bases to trimming and J lost 2 bases; unmatched junction nucleotides: 9. DNA for the CDR3: TGTGCCAGCGGTCTGGCCAGCGGGGCCTACGAGCAGTACTTC. Translating it yields CASGLASGAYEQYF. The entire variable domain, with the rest obtained from reference TRBV7-9 and TRBJ2-7, is as follows: DTGVSQNPRHKITKRGQNVTFRCDPISEHNRLYWYRQTLGQGPEFLTYFQNEAQLEKSRLLSDRFSAERPKGSFSTLEIQRTEQGDSAMYLCASGLASGAYEQYFGPGTRLTVT.

The table lists this clonotype with many counts. The rearrangement links TRBV20-1 to TRBJ1-1; D gene uncertain. V lost 7 bases and J lost 0, with 15 bases in between. The CDR3 loop spans 14 amino acids. Germline V gene sequence: CDR1 DFQATT, CDR2 SNEGSKA (reference sequence). The CDR3 reads CSVAPWTLNTEAFF. The CDR3 nucleotides read TGCAGTGTCGCCCCTTGGACTCTGAACACTGAAGCTTTCTTT.

The table lists this clonotype with a few counts. V usage is TRBV29-1 and J usage is TRBJ2-2; D remains ambiguous. The CDR3 is 12 residues long. Trimming cost V 3 bases and J 0 bases, with 2 bases left between them. Germline loops: CDR1 SQVTM, CDR2 ANQGSEA. For the CDR3, the DNA is TGCAGCGTTGACCCGAACACCGGGGAGCTGTTTTTT. Translation gives CSVDPNTGELFF.

Only a few counts were recorded for this clonotype. The chain links TRBV28 to TRBJ1-1, with D perhaps TRBD1 (5 bases). The length of the CDR3 is 12 residues. V lost 1 base and J 6 bases, leaving 6 bases between the germline ends. Germline CDR1 MDHEN, CDR2 SYDVKM. The CDR3 sequence is CASSLSGAEAFF. In nucleotides, the CDR3 is TGTGCCAGCAGTTTATCGGGGGCTGAAGCTTTCTTT.

In this sample, this clonotype turned up a few times. The gene calls are TRBV27 and TRBJ2-1, with 8 bases identical to TRBD2. Looked up from germline, CDR1 is MNHEY and CDR2 is SMNVEV (reference sequence). V shed 2 bases and J 0 bases; nucleotides not matched to a gene: 6. The CDR3 runs to 17 residues. The CDR3 loop reads CASSLQGSGSSYNEQFF. The CDR3 DNA reads as TGTGCCAGCAGTTTACAGGGGAGCGGGAGCTCCTACAATGAGCAGTTCTTC.

V and J are TRBV10-3 and TRBJ1-4, with D perhaps TRBD1 (6 bases). The CDR3 loop spans 15 amino acids. Germline CDR1 is ENHRY and CDR2 is SYGVKD. V gave up 0 bases and J gave up 6 bases, with 11 bases separating them. The chain's CDR3 is CAISESRAGDEKLFF. The CDR3 DNA reads TGTGCCATCAGTGAGTCAAGGGCAGGGGATGAAAAACTGTTTTTT.

J is TRBJ1-1 and V is TRBV2, with 7 positions matching TRBD1. This CDR3 has 13 amino acids. Germline V gene sequence: CDR1 SNHLY, CDR2 FYNNEI. V lost 7 bases to trimming and J lost 4 bases; unmatched junction nucleotides: 6. CDR3 residues: CASNPQGITEAFF. The CDR3 nucleotides are TGTGCCAGCAACCCACAGGGGATCACTGAAGCTTTCTTT.

This clonotype was seen a few times. The V and J genes are TRBV12-3 or TRBV12-4 and TRBJ1-6; tentative D call: TRBD1 (5 bases). The CDR3 contains 14 residues. Trimming cost V 3 bases and J 7 bases, with 10 bases left between them. As DNA, the CDR3 is TGTGCCAGCAGTTTGGGCAGGGCCAATTCACCCCTCCACTTT. Translated, it gives CASSLGRANSPLHF.

For the CDR3, the DNA is TGTGCCAGCAGCCAAGATCTCCTAGCGGGAGTAGGGGAGCAGTACTTC. It is translated as CASSQDLLAGVGEQYF. J is TRBJ2-7 and V is TRBV4-2, with 10 nucleotides matching TRBD2. The V gene's germline CDR1 is LGHNA and CDR2 YNFKEQ. This CDR3 is 16 amino acids long. Trimming cost V 0 bases and J 7 bases; bases outside gene matches: 9.

Only a few counts were recorded for this clonotype. The chain has TRBV5-1 and TRBJ2-1, with a possible D match to TRBD2 (5 bases). The CDR3 has 15 residues. V was cut by 0 bases and J by 0 bases, with 7 bases left in between. Germline CDR1 reads SGHRS; CDR2 reads YFSETQ. The DNA for the CDR3 is TGCGCCAGCAGCTTGGCGGGAAACTCCTACAATGAGCAGTTCTTC. Its protein product is CASSLAGNSYNEQFF. Based on the CDR3 plus reference TRBV5-1 and TRBJ2-1, the full variable domain is KAGVTQTPRYLIKTRGQQVTLSCSPISGHRSVSWYQQTPGQGLQFLFEYFSETQRNKGNFPGRFSGRQFSNSRSEMNVSTLELGDSALYLCASSLAGNSYNEQFFGPGTRLTVL.

This clonotype was seen many times. This rearrangement joins TRBV29-1 to TRBJ2-1; TRBD1 is a possible D gene (6 bases). Germline CDR1 is SQVTM and CDR2 is ANQGSEA. CDR3 length equals 14 residues. The CDR3 here is CALGPGQPYNEQFF. The CDR3 nucleotides are TGCGCGTTGGGCCCCGGACAGCCCTACAATGAGCAGTTCTTC.

In DNA form, the CDR3 reads TGTGCCAGCAGCGACCTTACAGGGACCGGCTCCTACGAGCAGTACTTC. It encodes CASSDLTGTGSYEQYF. V gene TRBV25-1 combines with J gene TRBJ2-7; tentatively, D is TRBD1 (6 bases). Per the germline V gene, CDR1 is MGHDK and CDR2 is SYGVNS. The CDR3 covers 16 residues. The V and J ends lost 6 bases and 0 bases respectively, with 18 bases between them.

In this sample, this clonotype turned up a few times. V gene TRBV21-1 combines with J gene TRBJ2-1; TRBD1, the table's D call, lacks a check against the DNA. TRBV21-1 is a documented pseudogene. The CDR3 loop spans 17 amino acids. The CDR3: CASSKGPDRKSYNEQFF. The CDR3 DNA reads TGTGCCAGCAGCAAAGGACCCGACAGAAAGTCCTACAATGAGCAGTTCTTC.